A single sample gave rise to the 26 T cell receptor beta chains below, sequenced in a study of identical twins. From the 5' RACE reads, TCRdb called clonotypes with MiXCR, one entry per CDR3 protein. Here the sample spans 500,000 to 650,000 distinct CDR3 sequences, approximately 20% being singletons. The same specimen was also included in a second study, on yellow fever vaccine responses in identical twins.

Sequenced material: CD4+ T cells sorted from blood. The receptor set was obtained from a young woman in good health.

This clonotype was observed a few times. The CDR3 here is CASRRGLAGGNEQFF. The DNA for the CDR3 is TGTGCCAGCAGACGAGGACTAGCGGGAGGGAATGAGCAGTTCTTC. The gene calls are TRBV7-2 and TRBJ2-1; 15 bases agree with TRBD2. This CDR3 has 15 residues. From germline, CDR1 is SGHTA and CDR2 FQGNSA. The junction had 4 bases not matched to a gene; V was cut back by 6 bases and J by 7 bases.

The genes are TRBV5-1 and TRBJ2-3, with a weak D call TRBD1 (6 bases). The length of the CDR3 is 16 residues. Deletions cut 1 base from V and 5 bases from J, with 17 bases between. CDR1 is SGHRS and CDR2 is YFSETQ in the germline V gene. The CDR3 is CASSLKGFGGQDTQYF. CDR3 bases: TGCGCCAGCAGCTTGAAAGGTTTTGGGGGACAAGATACGCAGTATTTT.

This clonotype was recorded a few times. The chain employs TRBV25-1 and TRBJ2-7; 9 nucleotides line up with TRBD2. The CDR3 consists of 16 residues. After removal of 3 bases from V and 0 bases from J, the junction contained 6 bases not matched to a gene. CDR1 and CDR2 from the germline V gene are MGHDK and SYGVNS. CDR3 nucleotides: TGTGCCAGCAGTGACACGGATAGCGGGAGCTCCTACGAGCAGTACTTC. This encodes CASSDTDSGSSYEQYF.

The V gene is TRBV3-1, the J gene TRBJ2-2; 9 bases map to TRBD2. CDR1 is LGHDT and CDR2 is YNNKEL in the germline V gene (reference sequence). V lost 3 bases, J lost 6 bases, and 5 bases stayed unmatched. The CDR3 covers 15 residues. The CDR3 DNA sequence: TGTGCCAGCAGCCAGGCTAGGACTAGCGCCGGGGAGCTGTTTTTT. As protein: CASSQARTSAGELFF.

The table lists this clonotype with a few counts. The chain couples TRBV24-1 to TRBJ2-2; 9 bases agree with TRBD1. The germline gives CDR1 KGHDR, CDR2 SFDVKD. The CDR3 is 16 amino acids. The V segment lost 1 base and the J segment 6 bases; nucleotides outside the gene matches: 5. In DNA, the CDR3 is TGTGCCACCAGTGATTTTGGGACAGGGCCACCCGGGGAGCTGTTTTTT. Amino acid sequence: CATSDFGTGPPGELFF.

Remarks on this clonotype: One end of the junction fails to match germline, which may point to a read error. J is TRBJ2-5 and V is TRBV28; a weak D match, TRBD1 (5 bases). From germline, CDR1 is MDHEN and CDR2 SYDVKM. This CDR3 is 12 amino acids long. The CDR3 sequence: CASSRVATAQAF. As DNA, the CDR3 is TGTGCCAGCAGCCGGGTGGCGACCGCACAGGCCTTC.

The chain links TRBV5-6 to TRBJ2-1, with D tentatively TRBD1 (6 bases). Trimming cost V 2 bases and J 7 bases, with 16 bases left between them. CDR1 is SGHDT and CDR2 is YYEEEE in the germline V gene. The length of the CDR3 is 15 residues. This chain's CDR3 is CASSFGVGQGNEQFF. The DNA for the CDR3 is TGTGCCAGCAGCTTTGGGGTTGGCCAGGGGAATGAGCAGTTCTTC.

There are a few counts of this clonotype. The CDR3 here is CASSTGTGGNTGELFF. In DNA, the CDR3 is TGTGCCAGCAGTACCGGGACAGGGGGCAACACCGGGGAGCTGTTTTTT. V is TRBV25-1 and J is TRBJ2-2; 12 bases are shared with TRBD1. V gave up 5 bases and J gave up 2 bases; unmatched junction bases: 3. Germline assignment: CDR1 MGHDK and CDR2 SYGVNS. The length of the CDR3 is 16 residues. Together with reference TRBV25-1 and TRBJ2-2, the CDR3 gives the full variable domain: EADIYQTPRYLVIGTGKKITLECSQTMGHDKMYWYQQDPGMELHLIHYSYGVNSTEKGDLSSESTVSRIRTEHFPLTLESARPSHTSQYLCASSTGTGGNTGELFFGEGSRLTVL.

The chain is built from TRBV10-1 and TRBJ2-4, with TRBD1 identical over 9 bases. V was clipped by 4 bases and J by 7 bases; unmatched bases: 5. Germline V gene data show CDR1 as WNHNN and CDR2 as SYGVQD (reference sequence). This CDR3 has 14 amino acids. This CDR3 is CASSVDRGGNIQYF. The CDR3 coding sequence is TGCGCCAGCAGTGTGGACAGGGGAGGTAACATTCAGTACTTC.

The rearrangement links TRBV10-1 to TRBJ2-1, with TRBD1 matching over 8 bases. This CDR3 spans 15 amino acids. V lost 5 bases to trimming and J lost 6 bases; unmatched junction nucleotides: 9. Germline-derived CDR1 and CDR2 are WNHNN and SYGVQD (reference sequence). As DNA, the CDR3 is TGCGCCAGCAGTCAAGGGGACAGGATTTCCAATGAGCAGTTCTTC. This codes for CASSQGDRISNEQFF.

The chain recombines TRBV10-3 with TRBJ1-6; D remains ambiguous. The CDR3 covers 12 residues. With 2 bases removed from V and 8 bases from J, the gap between germline ends came to 4 bases. Germline CDR1 reads ENHRY; CDR2 reads SYGVKD. DNA of the CDR3: TGTGCCATCAGTGAGGGCGATTCACCCCTCCACTTT. Translated: CAISEGDSPLHF.

The CDR3 sequence: CASSLGPTGNSYEQYF. CDR3 DNA sequence: TGCGCCAGCAGCTTGGGGCCGACAGGGAACTCCTACGAGCAGTACTTC. The genes are TRBV5-1 and TRBJ2-7; TRBD1 matches at 7 bases. Trimming at V came to 0 bases and at J to 0 bases, leaving 6 bases not matched to a gene. Germline V gene lookup returns CDR1 SGHRS and CDR2 YFSETQ. The CDR3 contains 16 residues.

The chain couples TRBV28 to TRBJ2-5; 7 nucleotides align to TRBD1. This CDR3 region has 16 residues. CDR1 MDHEN and CDR2 SYDVKM come from the germline V gene. The trim removed 2 bases at V and 8 bases at J, leaving 14 bases unmatched. The CDR3 coding sequence is TGTGCCAGCAGTTTAACCCCCGGGACAGCCGCAGGAACCCAGTACTTC. Translating it yields CASSLTPGTAAGTQYF.

The chain uses TRBV7-9 and TRBJ2-5, with 8 bases fitting TRBD2. CDR1 and CDR2 (germline): SEHNR, FQNEAQ (reference sequence). The length of the CDR3 is 14 residues. Losses at the gene ends were 3 bases for V and 5 bases for J; bases not matched to a gene: 5. The CDR3 DNA reads as TGTGCCAGCAGCTTCGGGGGGGCGATGGAGACCCAGTACTTC. It codes for CASSFGGAMETQYF.

J is TRBJ2-1 and V is TRBV20-1, with 10 nucleotides matching TRBD2. This CDR3 spans 14 amino acids. Trimming took 5 bases from V and 2 from J; bases not matched to a gene: 3. The germline gives CDR1 DFQATT, CDR2 SNEGSKA (reference sequence). The DNA of the CDR3 is TGCAGTGCTCTGAGCGGGGGGGCCTACAATGAGCAGTTCTTC. It translates to CSALSGGAYNEQFF.

Only one count was recorded for this clonotype. The chain joins TRBV5-1 to TRBJ2-3, with 11 bases aligning to TRBD1. The CDR3 is 15 amino acids. V dropped 10 bases and J dropped 2; count of bases not matched to a gene: 9. From germline, CDR1 is SGHRS and CDR2 YFSETQ. CDR3 in amino acids: CASLGQGENTDTQYF. In DNA form, the CDR3 reads TGCGCCTCCCTGGGACAGGGGGAGAACACAGATACGCAGTATTTT.

This clonotype was recorded a few times. This chain links TRBV12-3 or TRBV12-4 with TRBJ1-2; D is unclear. The V gene lost 5 bases and the J gene lost 8 bases, with 12 bases spanning the gap. The CDR3 contains 12 residues. The CDR3: CASSGEVGGYTF. CDR3 DNA: TGTGCCAGCAGTGGAGAAGTAGGGGGCTACACCTTC.

This clonotype was detected a few times. In nucleotides, the CDR3 is TGTGCCAGTAATCGCCGGAGGCCCTACAGGGGAGGAAACACCGGGGAGCTGTTTTTT. Protein: CASNRRRPYRGGNTGELFF. The chain is built from TRBV19 and TRBJ2-2; D is possibly TRBD1 (7 bases). The V gene's germline CDR1 is LNHDA and CDR2 SQIVND (reference sequence). V was clipped by 7 bases and J by 2 bases, with 26 bases between them. CDR3 length equals 19 residues.

The V and J genes are TRBV10-3 and TRBJ2-5; D might be TRBD2 (6 bases). Deletions cut 10 bases from V and 2 bases from J, with 11 bases between. Per germline, CDR1 ENHRY and CDR2 SYGVKD. CDR3 length: 12 residues. The CDR3 nucleotides are TGTGCCACCTATAGCGGTCAAGAGACCCAGTACTTC. Translating it yields CATYSGQETQYF.

This clonotype occurred a few times. The chain carries TRBV5-1 and TRBJ2-7; 11 bases fit TRBD2. Germline lookup yields CDR1 SGHRS and CDR2 YFSETQ. V lost 2 bases, J lost 4 bases, and 5 bases stayed unmatched. The CDR3 totals 15 residues. CDR3 in amino acids: CASSFTSGSQYEQYF. DNA of the CDR3: TGCGCCAGCAGCTTTACTAGCGGGAGTCAATACGAGCAGTACTTC. Full variable domain (rest looked up from reference TRBV5-1 and TRBJ2-7): KAGVTQTPRYLIKTRGQQVTLSCSPISGHRSVSWYQQTPGQGLQFLFEYFSETQRNKGNFPGRFSGRQFSNSRSEMNVSTLELGDSALYLCASSFTSGSQYEQYFGPGTRLTVT.

This sequence joins TRBV9 and TRBJ2-7; D might be TRBD2 (10 bases). The CDR3 is made up of 17 amino acids. The germline CDR1 and CDR2 sequences are SGDLS and YYNGEE. Trimming cost V 0 bases and J 5 bases, with 21 bases left between them. The chain's CDR3 is CASSVAAGGTGLNEQYF. CDR3 nucleotides: TGTGCCAGCAGCGTAGCAGCGGGGGGGACAGGGCTCAACGAGCAGTACTTC.

Only a few counts were recorded for this clonotype. The gene calls are TRBV7-8 and TRBJ2-4, with 11 bases lining up with TRBD2. Germline loops: CDR1 SGHVS, CDR2 FQNEAQ. This CDR3 has 14 amino acids. The V segment lost 4 bases and the J segment 9 bases; nucleotides outside the gene matches: 5. The CDR3 nucleotides are TGTGCCAGCAGCTCGGGACTAGCGGTCGGCATTCAGTACTTC. Protein sequence: CASSSGLAVGIQYF.

The chain has TRBV6-4 and TRBJ2-1, with TRBD1 as a possible D gene (6 bases). Germline assignment: CDR1 MRHNA and CDR2 SNTAGT. The length of the CDR3 is 14 residues. Trimming shortened V by 3 bases and J by 6 bases, and 12 bases separated the two germline ends. Written as DNA, the CDR3 is TGTGCCAGCAGTGATACAGGGCGGTCCAATGAGCAGTTCTTC. Its protein product is CASSDTGRSNEQFF.

This clonotype showed up just a few times. This chain uses TRBV12-5 with TRBJ2-2; D may be TRBD1 (7 bases). The germline V gene encodes CDR1 LGHNT and CDR2 FRNRAP. V lost 2 bases, J lost 6 bases, and 13 bases lay in between. The CDR3 spans 15 residues. In DNA form, the CDR3 reads TGTGCTAGTGGTTTGTCGCAGGGGGGTCCCGGGGAGCTGTTTTTT. Translation gives CASGLSQGGPGELFF.

The V and J genes are TRBV2 and TRBJ1-2; a weak D match, TRBD1 (5 bases). The germline CDR1 and CDR2 sequences are SNHLY and FYNNEI. The CDR3 runs 14 residues. Trimming shortened V by 10 bases and J by 2 bases, and 17 bases separated the two germline ends. The CDR3 reads CANSIEGLNYGYTF. In DNA form, the CDR3 reads TGTGCCAACTCTATTGAGGGGCTGAACTATGGCTACACCTTC.

The chain joins TRBV7-6 to TRBJ2-1, with TRBD2 matching 12 bases. After removal of 4 bases from V and 0 bases from J, the junction contained 10 bases not matched to a gene. The CDR3 covers 19 residues. Germline V gene lookup returns CDR1 SGHVS and CDR2 FNYEAQ. The CDR3 coding sequence is TGTGCCAGCAGCTCCCGGACTAGCGGGGACCTCAGCTCCTACAATGAGCAGTTCTTC. Protein product: CASSSRTSGDLSSYNEQFF.